This T cell receptor beta chain is drawn from a study of cytomegalovirus exposure and HLA in healthy donors listed by TCRdb under 2017. About the full investigation: An earlier analysis of approximately 600 of the donors reported 250 to 300 Gb of sequence data and more than 90 million unique TCR beta sequences from some 180 million T cells. Approximately 300 gigabases of sequencing data and 70 million to 100 million unique TCR sequences were included in an early release covering around 600 HLA-typed donors. Of the roughly 400 genotyped donors, roughly 80% fell in the genetic ancestry cluster associated with self-reported Caucasian donors. The study aimed to test whether signatures of past pathogen exposure could be identified by cataloging public T cell receptors. Using immunosequencing, the study profiled T cell repertoires from about 650 subjects and related those repertoires to cytomegalovirus serostatus. Along with the approximately 650-subject first cohort, a separate validation cohort of more than 90 different subjects was used. To predict cytomegalovirus infection status, the study brought together high-throughput TCR immunosequencing, statistical association of individual TCRs with disease status, and machine learning. In a later analysis, previously published TCR beta repertoires from roughly 710 donors were re-analyzed and high-resolution HLA genotyping was added so that TCR occurrence patterns could be studied. The later analysis used no new phenotypic data to find candidate immune exposures, relying instead on TCR beta sequences and their occurrence across donors. To decide whether each TCR beta V gene segment behaved as functional or pseudogenic, an earlier analysis of approximately 600 of the donors relied on high-throughput TCR beta sequencing. Donor age, sex, ethnicity and CMV serostatus were compiled together with the repertoire data. A later genetic analysis took genome-wide SNP genotypes for about 55% of the roughly 700 donors and used that subset as a discovery cohort. Every repertoire in the discovery cohort had been generated on one and the same sequencing platform. HLA typing included class I and class II loci at four-digit resolution. The number of typed donors differed by locus: roughly 620-630 for A, B, C, DRB1 and DQB1; some 500 for DQA1; around 610 for DPA1; and 450 to 480 for DPB1. Roughly five DR-DQ haplotypes were handled as single units for association and clustering because linkage in the cohort was strong. On average, about 200,000 unique TCR beta nucleotide sequences were sequenced per donor among fewer than 500 genotyped donors of the cohort, with roughly 18% of those sequences being non-productive.

The library was obtained by the immunoSEQ multiplex PCR assay. For the multiplex PCR, a mixture combining 60 forward primers for TCR Vbeta segments and 13 reverse primers for TCR Jbeta segments was used. A multiplex PCR assay on genomic DNA amplified the CDR3 region of rearranged TCR beta genes. The Illumina HiSeq System was used to sequence the amplified TCR beta libraries as 87-base-pair reads. The original pipeline was this. A later analysis tallied roughly 80 million unique TCR beta chains across the approximately 670 repertoires, and around 12 million of those chains were shared by two or more donors. To remove PCR and sequencing errors, raw reads were error-corrected and collapsed into unique sequences using a nearest-neighbor algorithm that merged closely related sequences. Alignment of CDR3 sequences to IMGT reference sequences was used to assign V, D and J gene segments. Each retained sequence needed at least a six-nucleotide match to both a V gene segment and a J gene segment. Rearrangements were called productive when the CDR3 lacked stop codons and stayed in frame with V and J; all others were non-productive. CDR3 was defined by IMGT convention, running from the second conserved V-encoded cysteine to the conserved J-encoded phenylalanine. The earlier analysis of about 570 of the donors excluded any sequence lacking an unambiguous match to a single V gene segment. In an earlier analysis of 587 of the donors, V segments were called functional above 56.7% productive rearrangements and were called segregating when the between-donor standard deviation exceeded 5%. A statistical classification framework was built for diagnosing cytomegalovirus status from the catalog of TCR beta chain sequences. A later analysis assigned V and J genes by comparing TCR nucleotide sequences with IMGT/GENE-DB human TR gene sequences. A later analysis assigned CDR3 sequences and most-parsimonious VDJ recombination scenarios with the TCRdist pipeline. A later analysis defined each TCR beta chain by its CDR3 amino acid sequence plus V-gene family, and excluded reads lacking a unique V-gene family. To address suspected cross-contamination and a sequencing artifact, a later analysis removed 550 to 750 highly shared, low-generation-probability nucleotide sequences. In a later analysis, a clonal expansion index for each public chain was calculated from normalized within-repertoire ranks of inferred template counts. In a later analysis, generation probabilities were computed with a VDJ recombination model fitted to out-of-frame rearrangements, and the resulting probabilities were checked against IGoR. In a later analysis, TCR-TCR, TCR-HLA and TCR-CMV co-occurrence was scored with hypergeometric tests, and a repertoire-size bias correction was applied to TCR pairs. A later analysis estimated false discovery rates by permuting HLA or CMV assignments 20 times. In a later analysis, co-occurring TCRs were grouped using DBSCAN, with TCRdist sequence similarity added in when clustering inside HLA-allele-positive subsets. Co-occurrence clustering excluded repertoires with fewer than 30,000 or more than 120,000 public chains, plus five with anomalous nucleotide sharing. TCRdb re-hosts the immuneACCESS table, in-frame sequences only. Its copies lack some clones; in the studies checked, an unresolved V gene accounts for under half of them, and the cause for the rest is not known. V and J calls plus clone size are reproduced from that table; the DNA served to infer D and trimming. The sample table shows 70,000 to 90,000 clones, and about 69% are seen once. The leading ten clones occupy around 4.2% of the sample.

Comments on this clone: Its antigen specificity is not known. Per-nucleotide qualities are absent, and no much larger clonotype sits a single base away.

The cohort consisted of 600 or so healthy bone marrow donors. At the time of sampling, every cohort member was nominally healthy, though immune exposures that went unrecorded were likely present. The donor was CMV seronegative and belonged to the group of 380 or so seronegative cohort members. Each donor provided a peripheral blood sample, and peripheral blood mononuclear cells were used for TCR beta sequencing. Genomic DNA extraction from the blood cell samples was performed with the Qiagen DNeasy Blood Extraction Kit. Broad study findings and their caveats: A further reported finding was that TCR beta sequences accurately predicted the HLA-A and HLA-B alleles for most subjects in the first cohort. Three of the identified cytomegalovirus-associated TCR beta chains were confirmed in vitro to be specific for cytomegalovirus antigens. Compared with the 666-donor mean, donors in an Asian-associated ancestry cluster had fewer N-insertions in productive TCRs, according to a later genetic analysis. A later genetic analysis associated a missense DCLRE1C variant with V-gene and J-gene trimming of TCR beta chains, and an independent cohort replicated the association. Cytomegalovirus status was reported to be diagnosed by the classifier with high specificity and sensitivity in both the original and validation cohorts. The authors suggested that the approach could potentially be generalized to other disease states and immunological phenotypes. Compared with equally common non-associated chains, HLA-associated TCR beta chains in a later analysis were more clonally expanded and had lower generation probabilities. In this cohort, only TCR beta chains were sequenced, and detectable features were limited by the absence of alpha or paired-chain data. Correlated functional status among segregating V segments might reflect linkage disequilibrium, but an unknown experimental factor could not be ruled out. Assigning TCR associations to individual alleles was difficult when HLA alleles, especially DR and DQ, strongly co-occurred. Most CMV-associated TCR beta chains appeared to be HLA-restricted in a later analysis, and the HLA associations seemed to be driven largely by CMV exposure. Because HLA typing was unavailable for some donors at each locus, only the typed subset was used in association tests. Several of the top co-occurrence clusters appeared to be linked to parvovirus B19, influenza, CMV and Epstein-Barr virus, according to a later analysis. A group of highly shared sequence variants was considered likely to be a technical artifact of the sequencing pipeline. The study listed 150 to 200 TCR beta chains as associated with cytomegalovirus. CMV serostatus was the only immune exposure information available for the cohort. At a false discovery rate of 0.05, a later analysis linked approximately 18,000 TCR beta sequences to specific HLA alleles. In a later analysis, TCR association rates were found to vary across HLA loci, with the most associated TCRs seen for DRB1 alleles and the fewest for HLA-C alleles. The presence/absence analyses assumed that sequencing depth was roughly uniform across donors, and that assumption may not be true. Most TCR sequences were seen in very few donors, while some public TCRs were found in many individuals. In an earlier analysis of about 600 of the donors, most TCR beta V segments appeared in productive rearrangements about 87% or about 30% of the time, broadly matching IMGT annotations. About 17 rarely observed V segments, including chromosome 9 orphons, were excluded from the earlier analysis of approximately 600 of the donors because counts were too low.

The source is a man in his sixties in good health and CMV-seronegative. Sequencing input: PBMCs.

The sequence in DNA is TGCGCCAGCAGCTCCCTGGGCGGGTCCACTGAAGCTTTCTTT. The translation is CASSSLGGSTEAFF. The sequence is built from TRBV5-1 and TRBJ1-1, with the D gene not confidently named. Trimming costs V 3 bases and J 4 bases, and their ends lie 13 bases apart. The germline V gene yields SGHRS for CDR1 and YFSETQ for CDR2. The CDR3, from cysteine to phenylalanine, totals 14 residues. Only CDR3 DNA remains: 42 bases, in frame from the first base. Supplemented by the reference TRBV5-1 and TRBJ1-1 proteins around the CDR3, the complete variable domain is KAGVTQTPRYLIKTRGQQVTLSCSPISGHRSVSWYQQTPGQGLQFLFEYFSETQRNKGNFPGRFSGRQFSNSRSEMNVSTLELGDSALYLCASSSLGGSTEAFFGQGTRLTVV.